The clone carrying this TCR beta chain was picked up a small number of times. The antigen is not known. The source of the sample is a study of blood T cells in healthy people across ages. For the second PCR, which ran for about 6 to 11 cycles, a sample-barcoded 5' primer and a J-beta primer mix were used. TCRdb reprocessed the 5' RACE reads via MiXCR and lists one record per CDR3 protein. Of 800,000 or so distinct CDR3 sequences in the sample, roughly 25% were seen once. CDR3 length equals 14 residues. CDR1 is DFQATT, CDR2 SNEGSKA, per germline (reference sequence). V was pared by 1 base and J by 0 bases, with 7 bases between. Study-level findings and limits: There was no known CMV status for donors, so expanded clonotype changes were possibly confounded.

These data were likewise used in another study, on T cells of mothers and their children. That source adds: Researchers put all of the extracted RNA into cDNA synthesis, using approximately 1.5 ug per 15 ul.

Sequencing input: blood. This sequence originates from a boy between 10 and 17 years old in good health. The chain joins TRBV20-1 to TRBJ1-3; D is unresolved. In DNA, the CDR3 is TGCAGTGCTAGAGCGGCAGCCTCTGGAAACACCATATATTTT. Encoded protein: CSARAAASGNTIYF.